This T cell receptor beta chain was retrieved from a study of blood T cell repertoires in COVID-19. Using immunoSEQ multiplex PCR, the repertoire was profiled, and TCRdb retains in-frame clones only, with some absent. The repertoire includes around 150,000 clones, 75% to 85% of them detected once, and 4.5% to 6% sits in the top ten. Germline lookup yields CDR1 KGHDR and CDR2 SFDVKD. V dropped 0 bases and J dropped 8 bases, with 3 bases sitting between them. The CDR3 has 11 amino acids. The chain couples TRBV24-1 to TRBJ1-1; no firm D call. The TCR was taken from a woman in her fifties or sixties with acute or convalescent COVID-19. The specimen was peripheral blood. The CDR3 DNA reads as TGTGCCACCAGTGATTTGACAGAAGCTTTCTTT. Translating gives CATSDLTEAFF.